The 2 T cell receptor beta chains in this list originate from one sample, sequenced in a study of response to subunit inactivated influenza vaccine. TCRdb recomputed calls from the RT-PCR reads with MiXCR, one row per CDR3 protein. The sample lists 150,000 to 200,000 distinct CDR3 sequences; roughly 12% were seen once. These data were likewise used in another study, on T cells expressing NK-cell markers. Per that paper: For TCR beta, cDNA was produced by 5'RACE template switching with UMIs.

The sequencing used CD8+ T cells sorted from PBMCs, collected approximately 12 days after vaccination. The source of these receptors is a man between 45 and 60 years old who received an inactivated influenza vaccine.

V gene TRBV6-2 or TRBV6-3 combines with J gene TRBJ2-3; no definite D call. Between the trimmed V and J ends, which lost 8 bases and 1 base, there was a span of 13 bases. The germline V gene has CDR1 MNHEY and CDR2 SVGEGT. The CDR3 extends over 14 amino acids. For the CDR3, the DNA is TGTGCCAGCGAGACCGGCTGGGGCACAGATACGCAGTATTTT. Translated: CASETGWGTDTQYF.

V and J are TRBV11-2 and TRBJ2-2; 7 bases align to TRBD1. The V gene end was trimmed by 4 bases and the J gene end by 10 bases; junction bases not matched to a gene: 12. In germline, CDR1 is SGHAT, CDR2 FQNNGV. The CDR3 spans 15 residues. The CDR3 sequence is CASSSVTGKAEELFF. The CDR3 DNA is TGTGCCAGCAGCTCTGTGACAGGGAAGGCCGAGGAGCTGTTTTTT.